This TCR beta chain emerged from a study of Graves' ophthalmopathy and Graves' hyperthyroidism. Whole-study context: Prior to any treatment, peripheral blood was collected at the time of initial diagnosis.

Amplification targeted the TCR beta CDR3 regions, with RNA transcripts as the source material. Investigators did first-round RT-PCR with HTBI primers, then second-round multiplex PCR. TCRdb used MiXCR to reprocess the multiplex PCR reads, holding one entry per CDR3 protein. Of around 340,000 distinct CDR3 sequences listed, roughly 16% are singletons. The study, taken as a whole, reports: As the model predicted ophthalmopathy progression, it achieved a sensitivity of around 70% and a specificity of about 72%.

This clonotype was seen ten or more times. Its antigen remains unknown. The CDR3 is 15 amino acids. Trimming removed 6 bases from V and 0 bases from J, with 18 bases in between. Germline V gives CDR1 DFQATT, CDR2 SNEGSKA (reference sequence). Sequenced sample: peripheral blood. This sequence was found in an adult man with Graves' ophthalmopathy. The chain employs TRBV20-1 and TRBJ2-7; no definite D call. CDR3 in DNA: TGCAGTGCCCCCTTCGTCGGTCGGACCTCCTACGAGCAGTACTTC. Translating it yields CSAPFVGRTSYEQYF.